This TCR beta chain is from a study of cytomegalovirus exposure and HLA in healthy donors. CDR3 length: 15 residues. Germline CDR1 is MNHNS and CDR2 is SASEGT. Researchers ran the PCR with 60 Vbeta and 13 Jbeta primers. Sequencing used immunoSEQ multiplex PCR; TCRdb keeps in-frame clones, though not all of them. The sample shows tens of thousands of clones, 73% of them seen only once. As concerns this clone: Compared with germline, one end of the junction differs, possibly owing to a read error.

The sample was PBMCs. This receptor was obtained from a man aged 50-60 years in good health and CMV-seronegative. The chain links TRBV6-1 to TRBJ2-7, with TRBD1 matching 8 bases. CDR3 nucleotides: TGTGCCAGCAGAGAAGGAGGGACAGGTAACTACGAGCAGTACTTC. It encodes CASREGGTGNYEQYF.